This T cell receptor beta chain was captured in a study of blood T cell repertoires in COVID-19. Study details: Material from acute and convalescent COVID-19 was sourced from the United States, Italy and Spain. PBMCs, B-cell-depleted T cells, or T cells were the source of the cDNA or gDNA that made up the material.

Recruitment covered fewer than 25 US areas and drew participants whose ages spanned roughly 18 to 95 years. Original handling: The authors estimated nucleated cell counts from reference gene primer amplification. Some clones are missing from TCRdb's copy, which holds only in-frame ones; the method was immunoSEQ multiplex PCR. The V and J calls and the clone size are those of that table, but D and trimming were determined from the DNA. Of 160,000 or so clones in the sample, more than 85% were seen once. The V and J ends lost 0 bases and 3 bases, in that order; junction bases with no gene match: 10. Looked up from germline, CDR1 is SGDLS and CDR2 is YYNGEE. This CDR3 region has 19 residues.

The source of this sequence is a human donor with acute COVID-19. The donor label of this sample is uncertain. The sample was PBMCs or T cells enriched from blood (not recorded which). The chain couples TRBV9 to TRBJ2-1; TRBD2 matches 12 bases. CDR3 loop: CASSVGPSGGATLYNEQFF. As DNA, the CDR3 is TGTGCCAGCAGCGTAGGGCCTAGCGGGGGGGCAACACTCTACAATGAGCAGTTCTTC.